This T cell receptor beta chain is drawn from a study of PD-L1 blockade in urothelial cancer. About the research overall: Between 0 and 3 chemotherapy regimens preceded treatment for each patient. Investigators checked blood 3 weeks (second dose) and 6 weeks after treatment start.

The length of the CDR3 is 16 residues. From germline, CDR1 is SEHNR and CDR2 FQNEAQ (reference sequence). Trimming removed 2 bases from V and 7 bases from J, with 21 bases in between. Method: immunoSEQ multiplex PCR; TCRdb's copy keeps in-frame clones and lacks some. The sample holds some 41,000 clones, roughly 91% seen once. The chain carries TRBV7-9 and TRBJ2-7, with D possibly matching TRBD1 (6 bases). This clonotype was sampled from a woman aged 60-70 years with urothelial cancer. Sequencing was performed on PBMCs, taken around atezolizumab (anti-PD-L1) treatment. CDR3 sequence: CASSLSRGLPLEEQYF. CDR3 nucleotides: TGTGCCAGCAGCTTAAGCAGGGGCCTCCCTTTGGAGGAGCAGTACTTC.